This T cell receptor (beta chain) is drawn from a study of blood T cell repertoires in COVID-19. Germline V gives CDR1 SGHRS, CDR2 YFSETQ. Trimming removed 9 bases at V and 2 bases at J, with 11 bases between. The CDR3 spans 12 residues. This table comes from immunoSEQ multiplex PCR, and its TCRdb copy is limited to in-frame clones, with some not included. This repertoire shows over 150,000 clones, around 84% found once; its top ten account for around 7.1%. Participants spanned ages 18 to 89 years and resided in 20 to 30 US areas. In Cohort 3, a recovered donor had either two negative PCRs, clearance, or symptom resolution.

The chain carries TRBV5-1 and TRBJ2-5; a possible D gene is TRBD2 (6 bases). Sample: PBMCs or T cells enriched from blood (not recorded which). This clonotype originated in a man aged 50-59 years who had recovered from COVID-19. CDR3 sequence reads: CATRLDQETQYF. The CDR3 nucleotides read TGCGCCACCCGACTAGATCAAGAGACCCAGTACTTC.